The 4 T cell receptor beta chains presented below share a single source sample, sequenced in a study of HIV-infected patients and healthy controls. Alpha and beta constant-region primers primed reverse transcription of around 500 ng RNA. Using multiplexing indices, alpha and beta chain libraries were generated apart by chain-specific third strand synthesis. TCRdb re-called the 5' RACE reads with MiXCR, one entry per CDR3 protein. The sample contains around 6,600 distinct CDR3 sequences, around 9% of which appear only once. Follow-up blood was drawn about 14 weeks, roughly three months, after antiretroviral therapy began. The repertoire came from unfractionated whole blood and reflected all unsorted peripheral T cells. The sample consisted of blood, taken during antiretroviral therapy. The receptor set was obtained from an adult with HIV infection.

Within the sample, this clonotype is medium-sized. The rearrangement joins TRBV6-2 or TRBV6-3 to TRBJ1-5; D is ambiguous. CDR3 length: 13 residues. Germline lookup yields CDR1 MNHEY and CDR2 SVGEGT. V was pared by 5 bases and J by 1 base, with 6 bases between. The CDR3 is CASSQLSNQPQHF. CDR3 bases: TGTGCCAGCAGTCAATTGAGCAATCAGCCCCAGCATTTT.

This clonotype was counted many times. This sequence joins TRBV5-1 and TRBJ2-2; 10 positions match TRBD1. The V gene end was trimmed by 3 bases and the J gene end by 6 bases; junction bases not matched to a gene: 11. The CDR3 sequence is 17 residues long. CDR1 is SGHRS, CDR2 YFSETQ, per germline. CDR3 residues: CASSSRDRGYLAGELFF. The CDR3 DNA reads TGCGCCAGCAGCTCTCGGGACAGGGGATATTTGGCCGGGGAGCTGTTTTTT.

This clonotype is categorized as medium-sized. The chain couples TRBV29-1 to TRBJ1-4; D gene uncertain. CDR3 length equals 13 residues. Germline V gene lookup returns CDR1 SQVTM and CDR2 ANQGSEA. The ends were cut back, 5 bases at V and 8 bases at J, with 15 bases in the middle. CDR3 loop: CSVLQDRREKLFF. The DNA of the CDR3 is TGCAGCGTTCTTCAGGACCGTCGCGAAAAACTGTTTTTT.

This clonotype is labeled as medium-sized. The CDR3 reads CASSETGTTEETQYF. The DNA of the CDR3 is TGTGCCAGCAGCGAGACCGGGACGACCGAAGAGACCCAGTACTTC. The gene calls are TRBV11-2 and TRBJ2-5; D may match TRBD1 or TRBD2 (5 bases each). The CDR3 sequence is 15 residues long. Germline loops: CDR1 SGHAT, CDR2 FQNNGV. Trimming took off 5 bases at V and 3 bases at J, with 16 bases between the two ends.